This T cell receptor beta chain derives from a study of blood T cell repertoires in COVID-19. Study details: Whether acute or convalescent, the COVID-19 samples came from the United States, Italy and Spain.

Cohort allocation depended upon clinical history that participants reported. Study processing details: Cell counts per sample came from amplifying reference gene primers. Here immunoSEQ multiplex PCR was the method, and the copy in TCRdb shows in-frame clones only, minus some. V and J calls and clone size are given by that table; D and trimming were obtained from the DNA. This table has around 300,000 clones, under 90% appearing once. V shed 2 bases and J shed 4 bases, with 11 bases lying between them. The length of the CDR3 is 13 residues. The germline V gene encodes CDR1 SQVTM and CDR2 ANQGSEA. The receptor was isolated from a woman under 40 who had recovered from COVID-19. This chain uses TRBV29-1 with TRBJ1-2; D unresolved. The material sequenced was PBMCs or T cells enriched from blood (not recorded which). The CDR3 sequence: CSVESRMAYGYTF. CDR3 coding DNA: TGCAGCGTTGAATCGAGGATGGCCTATGGCTACACCTTC.